This is a list of T cell receptor beta chains from one sample in a study of T-cell reconstitution after alpha-beta-depleted transplantation in children. TCRdb redid the calling of the PCR reads with MiXCR, one entry per CDR3 protein. The table lists around 600,000 distinct CDR3 sequences, approximately 10% of them singletons. Source: PBMCs from the stem cell graft donor, taken from the stem cell graft. The receptors here all came from a human donor who donated a stem cell graft to a child with acute myeloid leukemia. The CDR3 runs from the conserved cysteine through the conserved F or W. Fields, in order: clone size, J gene, V gene, D gene, CDR3 DNA, CDR3 protein. The D gene is left open where the match is weak. Where a row states a size, it is once, few, many or the class of an expanded clone; other rows omit it.

size: many; J: TRBJ2-1; V: TRBV6-5; D: TRBD2; DNA: TGTGCCAGCAGTTACTCGAGACTAGCGCCCAACAATGAGCAGTTCTTC; CDR3: CASSYSRLAPNNEQFF
size: .; J: TRBJ2-2; V: TRBV6-7; D: TRBD1; DNA: TGTGCCAGCAGTTGCCGGGACAGGAGGTCCGTAATTTCGAACACCGGGGAGCTGTTTTTT; CDR3: CASSCRDRRSVISNTGELFF
size: many; J: TRBJ2-1; V: TRBV6-1; D: TRBD2; DNA: TGTGCCAGCACTGGACTAGCGGGAGGGTACGATGAGCAGTTCTTC; CDR3: CASTGLAGGYDEQFF
size: .; J: TRBJ1-1; V: TRBV7-2; D: .; DNA: TGTGCCAGCAGCCTCCACGGACCGGGGGGCACTGAAGCTTTCTTT; CDR3: CASSLHGPGGTEAFF
size: few; J: TRBJ2-7; V: TRBV29-1; D: TRBD2; DNA: TGCAGCGTTGTAATTGGACTAGCGGGGTACTACGAGCAGTACTTC; CDR3: CSVVIGLAGYYEQYF
size: .; J: TRBJ2-7; V: TRBV29-1; D: .; DNA: TGCAGCGTTGAGGGGTCCGGGACAAACTACGAGCAGTACTTC; CDR3: CSVEGSGTNYEQYF
size: few; J: TRBJ2-1; V: TRBV29-1; D: .; DNA: TGCAGCGTCTCACCTAGGATGCGGGACGATGAGCAGTTCTTC; CDR3: CSVSPRMRDDEQFF
size: few; J: TRBJ2-2; V: TRBV11-2; D: .; DNA: TGTGCCAGCAGCTTAGACTCACCCACCGGGGAGCTGTTTTTT; CDR3: CASSLDSPTGELFF
size: many; J: TRBJ2-7; V: TRBV4-1; D: TRBD2; DNA: TGCGCCAGCAGCTTTCGACTAGCTGGGCCTACCTACGAGCAGTACTTC; CDR3: CASSFRLAGPTYEQYF
size: .; J: TRBJ2-1; V: TRBV4-3; D: .; DNA: TGCGCCAGCAGCCAAGATGCGTTCTCGGAATATGAGCAGTTCTTC; CDR3: CASSQDAFSEYEQFF
size: .; J: TRBJ2-1; V: TRBV12-3/TRBV12-4; D: .; DNA: TGTGCCAGCAGTACCGTCGGCGGGAAGTACAATGAGCAGTTCTTC; CDR3: CASSTVGGKYNEQFF
size: .; J: TRBJ1-5; V: TRBV24-1; D: .; DNA: TGTGCCACCAGTCCGAAGCGGGGGGCCGGAAGGGTGAGCAATCAGCCCCAGCATTTT; CDR3: CATSPKRGAGRVSNQPQHF
size: many; J: TRBJ1-6; V: TRBV5-6; D: .; DNA: TGTGCCAGCAGCCGCTTCCGGACAGCCGATAATTCACCCCTCCACTTT; CDR3: CASSRFRTADNSPLHF
size: .; J: TRBJ1-1; V: TRBV29-1; D: .; DNA: TGCAGCGCAGTCAGGGGACTAGAAGAAGCTTTCTTT; CDR3: CSAVRGLEEAFF
size: .; J: TRBJ2-5; V: TRBV9; D: TRBD2; DNA: TGTGCCAGCAGCGCCAGACTAGCGGGAGAGGAGACCCAGTACTTC; CDR3: CASSARLAGEETQYF
size: .; J: TRBJ2-7; V: TRBV6-2/TRBV6-3; D: TRBD1; DNA: TGTGCCAGCAGTTACCGTCGACAGGGGGCCGGGGAGCAGTACTTC; CDR3: CASSYRRQGAGEQYF
size: few; J: TRBJ1-1; V: TRBV20-1; D: .; DNA: TGCAGTGCTAGATCCCATACGGGGAACACTGAAGCTTTCTTT; CDR3: CSARSHTGNTEAFF
size: many; J: TRBJ2-3; V: TRBV5-1; D: .; DNA: TGCGCCAGCAGCTTCCAGTCAGATACGCAGTATTTT; CDR3: CASSFQSDTQYF
size: .; J: TRBJ1-2; V: TRBV2; D: .; DNA: TGTGCCAGCACTCTGGGGGGCTTTGGCTACACCTTC; CDR3: CASTLGGFGYTF
size: many; J: TRBJ2-5; V: TRBV5-1; D: TRBD1; DNA: TGCGCCAGCAGCTTGGGACAGGGTATGGAGACCCAGTACTTC; CDR3: CASSLGQGMETQYF
size: few; J: TRBJ2-7; V: TRBV20-1; D: TRBD2; DNA: TGCAGTGCTAGTACCCCTCGGGACTACGACGAGCAGTACTTC; CDR3: CSASTPRDYDEQYF
size: many; J: TRBJ2-5; V: TRBV7-2; D: .; DNA: TGTGCCAGCAGCCGATTCCAAGAGACCCAGTACTTC; CDR3: CASSRFQETQYF
size: many; J: TRBJ2-7; V: TRBV2; D: .; DNA: TGTGCCAGCAGAACAGGGTACGGCTACGAGCAGTACTTC; CDR3: CASRTGYGYEQYF
size: .; J: TRBJ1-5; V: TRBV7-9; D: .; DNA: TGTGCCAGCAGCTTATCAACAGGTACAAGCAATCAGCCCCAGCATTTT; CDR3: CASSLSTGTSNQPQHF
size: few; J: TRBJ2-7; V: TRBV6-5; D: .; DNA: TGTGCCAGCAGTTACCCGGGACCCCGCTCCTACGAGCAGTACTTC; CDR3: CASSYPGPRSYEQYF
size: few; J: TRBJ1-1; V: TRBV4-2; D: .; DNA: TGTGCCAGCAGCCAAAGGGGACACACTGAAGCTTTCTTT; CDR3: CASSQRGHTEAFF